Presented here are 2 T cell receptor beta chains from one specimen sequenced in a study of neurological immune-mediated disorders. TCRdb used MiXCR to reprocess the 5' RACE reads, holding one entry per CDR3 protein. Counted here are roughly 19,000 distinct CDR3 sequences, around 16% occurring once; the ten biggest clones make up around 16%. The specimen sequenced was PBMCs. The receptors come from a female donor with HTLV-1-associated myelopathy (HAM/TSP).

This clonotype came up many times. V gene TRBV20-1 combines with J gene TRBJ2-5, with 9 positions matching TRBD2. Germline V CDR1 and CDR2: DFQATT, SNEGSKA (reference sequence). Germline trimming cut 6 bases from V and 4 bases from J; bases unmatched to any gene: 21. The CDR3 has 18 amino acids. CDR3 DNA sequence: TGCAGTGCCTCCCTCCGAGCGGGGGGCATAATCAGGGCAGAGACCCAGTACTTC. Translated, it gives CSASLRAGGIIRAETQYF.

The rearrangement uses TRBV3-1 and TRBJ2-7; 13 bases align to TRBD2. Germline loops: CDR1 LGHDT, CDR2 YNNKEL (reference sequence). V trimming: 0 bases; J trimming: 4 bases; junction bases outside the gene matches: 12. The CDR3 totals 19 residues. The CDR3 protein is CASSQDRLAGGALGYEQYF. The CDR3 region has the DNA TGTGCCAGCAGCCAAGATAGACTAGCGGGGGGAGCTTTAGGTTACGAGCAGTACTTC.